This T cell receptor (beta chain) came from a study of cytomegalovirus exposure and HLA in healthy donors. Study-level points and caveats: A reported reduction in N-insertions relative to the roughly 670-donor mean was seen in an Asian-associated ancestry cluster in a later analysis.

13 Jbeta primers and 60 Vbeta primers were used for the PCR. Sequenced by immunoSEQ multiplex PCR; TCRdb stores in-frame clones only, minus some. The sample has hundreds of thousands of clones, approximately 70% seen once. Turning to this clone: The antigen is unknown.

V lost 7 bases and J 5 bases, leaving 29 bases between the germline ends. Germline lookup yields CDR1 SGHDN and CDR2 FVKESK. The CDR3 is 19 residues long. The source of this sequence is a female donor in good health and CMV-seronegative. The chain carries TRBV14 and TRBJ2-2; possible D gene TRBD2, 7 bases. What was sequenced was PBMCs. The CDR3 is CASNIELGGPVLETGELFF. CDR3 sequence (DNA): TGTGCCAGCAACATTGAACTCGGGGGGCCGGTCCTTGAGACCGGGGAGCTGTTTTTT.